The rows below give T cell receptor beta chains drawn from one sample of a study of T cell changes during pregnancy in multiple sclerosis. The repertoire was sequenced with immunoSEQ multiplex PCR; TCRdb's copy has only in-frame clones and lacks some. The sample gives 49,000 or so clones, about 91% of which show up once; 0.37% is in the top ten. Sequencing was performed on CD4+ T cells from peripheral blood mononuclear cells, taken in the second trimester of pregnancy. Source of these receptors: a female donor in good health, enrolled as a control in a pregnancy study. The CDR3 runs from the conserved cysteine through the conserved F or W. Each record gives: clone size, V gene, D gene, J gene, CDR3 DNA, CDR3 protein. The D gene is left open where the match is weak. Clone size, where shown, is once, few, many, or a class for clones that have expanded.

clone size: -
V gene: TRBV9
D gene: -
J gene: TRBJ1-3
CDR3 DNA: TGTGCCAGCAGCTCTAGAATACGCTCTGGAAACACCATATATTTT
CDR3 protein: CASSSRIRSGNTIYF

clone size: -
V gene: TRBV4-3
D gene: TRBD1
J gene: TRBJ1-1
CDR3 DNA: TGCGCCAGCGGACGATCGGGACAGTTGAACACTGAAGCTTTCTTT
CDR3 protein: CASGRSGQLNTEAFF

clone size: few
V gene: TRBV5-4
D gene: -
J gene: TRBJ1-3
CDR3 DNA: TGTGCCAGCAGCCTAGCTGGGGATTCAGGAAACACCATATATTTT
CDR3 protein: CASSLAGDSGNTIYF

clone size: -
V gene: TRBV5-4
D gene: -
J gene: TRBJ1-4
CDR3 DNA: TGTGCCAGCAGCTTGGGGCTGGAAGAGGGTGAAAAACTGTTTTTT
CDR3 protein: CASSLGLEEGEKLFF

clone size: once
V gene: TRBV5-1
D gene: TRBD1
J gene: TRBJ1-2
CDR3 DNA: TGCGCCAGCAGCTTGGGGGACAGGAACTATGGCTACACCTTC
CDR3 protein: CASSLGDRNYGYTF

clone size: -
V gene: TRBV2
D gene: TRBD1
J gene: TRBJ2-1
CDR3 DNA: TGTGCCAGCACCGTGACAGGGCGCGAGTTTTACAATGAGCAGTTCTTC
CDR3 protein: CASTVTGREFYNEQFF

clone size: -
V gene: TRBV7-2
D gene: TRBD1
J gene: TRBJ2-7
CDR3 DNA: TGTGCCAGCAGCTTAAGGACAGGGAGGGAGCAGTACTTC
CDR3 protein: CASSLRTGREQYF

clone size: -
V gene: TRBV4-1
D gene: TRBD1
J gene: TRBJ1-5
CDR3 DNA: TGCGCCAGCAGCCAAGATGAGGGGGCCACAATCATCGGCCAGCATTTT
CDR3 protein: CASSQDEGATIIGQHF

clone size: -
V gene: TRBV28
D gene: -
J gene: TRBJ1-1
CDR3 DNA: TGTGCCAGCAGTTTTTCCCTGGGGGGTAACACTGAAGCTTTCTTT
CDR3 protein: CASSFSLGGNTEAFF

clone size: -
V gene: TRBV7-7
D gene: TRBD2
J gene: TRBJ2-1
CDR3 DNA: TGTGCTAGCAGCTTAGTGGCTAGCGGGGGGGCTCCGCGGGATGAGCAGTTCTTC
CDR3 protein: CASSLVASGGAPRDEQFF

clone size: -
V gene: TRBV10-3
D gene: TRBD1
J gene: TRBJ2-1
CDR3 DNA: TGTGCCATCAGTACAGGGGACTACAATGAGCAGTTCTTC
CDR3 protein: CAISTGDYNEQFF

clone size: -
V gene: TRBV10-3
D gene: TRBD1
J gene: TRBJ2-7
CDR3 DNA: TGTGCCATCAGGGACGACAGGGCCTACGAGCAGTACTTC
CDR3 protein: CAIRDDRAYEQYF

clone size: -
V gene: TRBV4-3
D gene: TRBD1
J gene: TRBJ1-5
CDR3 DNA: TGCGCCAGCAGCCAAGATCTTACGACAGGGGCAAATCAGCCCCAGCATTTT
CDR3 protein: CASSQDLTTGANQPQHF

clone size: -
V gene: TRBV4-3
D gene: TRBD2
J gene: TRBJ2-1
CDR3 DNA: TGCGCCAGCAGCCAAGATATGGTCCAGCGGGGGGGCTACAATGAGCAGTTCTTC
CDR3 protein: CASSQDMVQRGGYNEQFF

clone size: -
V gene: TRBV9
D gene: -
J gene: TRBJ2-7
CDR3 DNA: TGTGCCAGCAGCGTAGCGGGGGACGCTAGCTTCGAGCAGTACTTC
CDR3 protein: CASSVAGDASFEQYF

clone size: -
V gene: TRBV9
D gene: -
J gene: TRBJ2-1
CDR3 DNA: TGTGCCAGCAGCACAAGTATGTACAATGAGCAGTTCTTC
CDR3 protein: CASSTSMYNEQFF

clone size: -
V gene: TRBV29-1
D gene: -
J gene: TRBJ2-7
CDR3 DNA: TGCAGCGTTAGCCCCGACAATCGGGAGCAGTACTTC
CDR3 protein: CSVSPDNREQYF

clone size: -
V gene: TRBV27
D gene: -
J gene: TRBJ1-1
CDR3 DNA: TGTGCCAGCAGTCGCCGCGGGTGGAGCCTTGAAGCTTTCTTT
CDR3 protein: CASSRRGWSLEAFF

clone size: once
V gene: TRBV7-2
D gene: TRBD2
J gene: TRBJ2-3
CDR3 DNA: TGTGCCAGCAGCTTGGGACTAGCGGGGCCCACGAGCACAGATACGCAGTATTTT
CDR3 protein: CASSLGLAGPTSTDTQYF

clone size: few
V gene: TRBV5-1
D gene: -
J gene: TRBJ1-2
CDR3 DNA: TGCGCCAGCAGCTTGGGGGGAGGCGGCTACACCTTC
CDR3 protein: CASSLGGGGYTF

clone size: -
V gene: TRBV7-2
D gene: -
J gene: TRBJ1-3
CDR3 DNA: TGTGCCAGCAGCTCCACGGGGGGGGCGCAGTCTGGAAACACCATATATTTT
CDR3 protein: CASSSTGGAQSGNTIYF

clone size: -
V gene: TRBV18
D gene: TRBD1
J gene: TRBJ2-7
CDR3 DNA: TGTGCCAGCACCGCCGGGACAGGGGTGGGCGAGCAGTACTTC
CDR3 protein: CASTAGTGVGEQYF

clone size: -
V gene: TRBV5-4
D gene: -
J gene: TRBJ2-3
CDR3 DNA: TGTGCCAGCAGCTTGCGGGACTCCAGCTCGGAGGGGTATTTT
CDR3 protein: CASSLRDSSSEGYF

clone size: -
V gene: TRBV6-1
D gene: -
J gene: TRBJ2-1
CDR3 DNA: TGTGCCAGCAGTAGGGAGGCAGGGTGGCCGGAGCAGTTCTTC
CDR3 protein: CASSREAGWPEQFF

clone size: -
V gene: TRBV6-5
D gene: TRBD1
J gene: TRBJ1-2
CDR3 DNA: TGTGCCAGCAGGATGGACAGGGGCTATGGCTACACCTTC
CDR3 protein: CASRMDRGYGYTF

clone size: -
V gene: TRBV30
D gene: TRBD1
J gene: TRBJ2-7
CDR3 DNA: TGTGCCTGGAGTGTCCGGGACAGGGGGCCCCAGCAGTACTTC
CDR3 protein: CAWSVRDRGPQQYF

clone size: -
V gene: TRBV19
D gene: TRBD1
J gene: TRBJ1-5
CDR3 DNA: TGTGCCAGTAGTATCAGACAGGGTAATCAGCCCCAGCATTTT
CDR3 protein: CASSIRQGNQPQHF

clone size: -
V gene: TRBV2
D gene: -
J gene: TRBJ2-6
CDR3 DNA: TGTGCCAGCAGGAGGGAGTCCTTCTCTGGGGCCAACGTCCTGACTTTC
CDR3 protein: CASRRESFSGANVLTF

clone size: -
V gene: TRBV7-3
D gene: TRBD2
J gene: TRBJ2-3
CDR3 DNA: TGTGCCAGCAGCCCGGGGACTAGCGGGGGTACAGATACGCAGTATTTT
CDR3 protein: CASSPGTSGGTDTQYF

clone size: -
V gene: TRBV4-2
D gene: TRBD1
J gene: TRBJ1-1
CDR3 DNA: TGTGCCAGCAGCCAGGGGACGGGACAGGGGGACACTGAAGCTTTCTTT
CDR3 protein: CASSQGTGQGDTEAFF

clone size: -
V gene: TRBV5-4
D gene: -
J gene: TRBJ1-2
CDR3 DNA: TGTGCCAGCAGCTTAGCAGGTGACCCATATGGCTACACCTTC
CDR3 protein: CASSLAGDPYGYTF

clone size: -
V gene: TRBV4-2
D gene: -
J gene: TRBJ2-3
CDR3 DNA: TGTGCCAGCAGCCAAGTCGCGGGCCTCCTCACAGATACGCAGTATTTT
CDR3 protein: CASSQVAGLLTDTQYF

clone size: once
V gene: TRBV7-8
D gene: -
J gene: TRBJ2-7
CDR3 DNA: TGTGCCAGCAGCTTAGCGAGGCCGTCCGAGCAGTACTTC
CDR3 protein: CASSLARPSEQYF

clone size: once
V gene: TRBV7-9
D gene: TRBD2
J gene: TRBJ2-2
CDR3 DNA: TGTGCCAGCCCGAGTCAGCGGGGGGAAAACACCGGGGAGCTGTTTTTT
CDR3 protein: CASPSQRGENTGELFF

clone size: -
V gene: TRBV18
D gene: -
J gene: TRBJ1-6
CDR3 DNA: TGTGCCAGCTCACCCACAGGGCCGAGCTCCTATAATTCACCCCTCCACTTT
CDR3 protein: CASSPTGPSSYNSPLHF

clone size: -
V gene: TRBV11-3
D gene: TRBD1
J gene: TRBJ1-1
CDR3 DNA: TGTGCCAGCAGCTCAGGGGGTAAGAACACTGAAGCTTTCTTT
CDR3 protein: CASSSGGKNTEAFF

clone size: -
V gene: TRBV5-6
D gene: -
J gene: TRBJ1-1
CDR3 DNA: TGTGCCAGCAGGTCCTGGACAGCTGAAGCTTTCTTT
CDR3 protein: CASRSWTAEAFF

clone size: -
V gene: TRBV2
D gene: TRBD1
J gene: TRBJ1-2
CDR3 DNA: TGTGCCAGCATCGGGGACGGAACAGGGGAAAACTATGGCTACACCTTC
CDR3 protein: CASIGDGTGENYGYTF

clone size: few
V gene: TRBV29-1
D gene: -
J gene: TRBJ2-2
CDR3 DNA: TGCAGCGTTGAATTCGGTCAGGGGACGAACACCGGGGAGCTGTTTTTT
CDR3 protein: CSVEFGQGTNTGELFF

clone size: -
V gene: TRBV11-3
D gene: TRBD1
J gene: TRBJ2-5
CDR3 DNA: TGTGCCAGCAGCTTATCGCAGGGGGCGGAGACCCAGTACTTC
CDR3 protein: CASSLSQGAETQYF

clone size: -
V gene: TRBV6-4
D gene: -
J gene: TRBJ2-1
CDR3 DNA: TGTGCCAGCAGTGAATCTGACTCACTCATTGAGCAGTTCTTC
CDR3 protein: CASSESDSLIEQFF

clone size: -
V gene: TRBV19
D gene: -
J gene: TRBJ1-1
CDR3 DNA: TGTGCCAGCTCCAGGGAGGGGATGAACACTGAAGCTTTCTTT
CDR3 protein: CASSREGMNTEAFF